The rows below give T cell receptor beta chains drawn from one sample of a study of blood T cell repertoires in COVID-19. This table comes from immunoSEQ multiplex PCR, and its TCRdb copy is limited to in-frame clones, with some not included. The sample records approximately 260,000 clones, under 90% being singletons. The sequenced sample was peripheral blood. The receptors were sampled from a man between 45 and 60 years old with acute or convalescent COVID-19. Each CDR3 is given with its conserved first and last residue. D genes are given only for firm matches. Clone size, where shown, is once, few, many, or a class for clones that have expanded.

clone_size,d_call,v_call,j_call,cdr3_aa,cdr3_nt
once,-,TRBV7-9,TRBJ1-5,CASSLVGLDNQPQHF,TGTGCCAGCAGCTTAGTGGGACTGGACAATCAGCCCCAGCATTTT
-,-,TRBV5-6,TRBJ1-6,CASSLGAVLSSYNSPLHF,TGTGCCAGCAGCTTGGGGGCCGTCTTGAGCTCCTATAATTCACCCCTCCACTTT
-,-,TRBV7-8,TRBJ1-1,CASSLRQQVNTEAFF,TGTGCCAGCAGCTTGAGACAGCAGGTGAACACTGAAGCTTTCTTT
-,TRBD1,TRBV19,TRBJ1-6,CATQTGGRDSPLHF,TGTGCCACCCAGACAGGGGGCCGGGATTCACCCCTCCACTTT
-,TRBD1,TRBV7-9,TRBJ1-4,CASSPGTGANEKLFF,TGTGCCAGCAGCCCTGGGACAGGGGCTAATGAAAAACTGTTTTTT
-,-,TRBV6-5,TRBJ2-7,CASNAGLHEQYF,TGTGCCAGCAACGCGGGGCTCCACGAGCAGTACTTC
-,TRBD2,TRBV6-5,TRBJ2-2,CASREGSGDGELFF,TGTGCCAGCAGGGAGGGGAGCGGGGACGGGGAGCTGTTTTTT
-,-,TRBV5-1,TRBJ2-3,CASSLSPGTDTQYF,TGCGCCAGCAGCTTGAGCCCCGGCACAGATACGCAGTATTTT
-,-,TRBV6-5,TRBJ1-1,CASSYSWGDTEAFF,TGTGCCAGCAGTTACTCATGGGGAGACACTGAAGCTTTCTTT
few,-,TRBV3-1/TRBV3-2,TRBJ1-2,CASSQGGPYGYTF,TGTGCCAGCAGCCAAGGAGGGCCCTATGGCTACACCTTC
-,-,TRBV4-2,TRBJ2-2,CASSQARSNTGELFF,TGTGCCAGCAGCCAAGCCCGGTCGAACACCGGGGAGCTGTTTTTT
-,-,TRBV7-9,TRBJ2-3,CATPGEWEDTQYF,TGTGCCACCCCGGGCGAATGGGAGGATACGCAGTATTTT
-,-,TRBV10-1,TRBJ1-5,CASSETLQPQHF,TGCGCCAGCAGTGAGACATTGCAGCCCCAGCATTTT
-,-,TRBV11-2,TRBJ1-2,CASSLEGGQGDYTF,TGTGCCAGCAGCTTAGAGGGGGGTCAGGGAGACTACACCTTC
-,-,TRBV11-2,TRBJ2-7,CASRENRNPSYEQYF,TGTGCCAGCAGGGAAAACAGGAACCCCTCCTACGAGCAGTACTTC
-,-,TRBV5-1,TRBJ1-1,CASSFAGQYTEAFF,TGCGCCAGCAGCTTTGCGGGGCAGTACACTGAAGCTTTCTTT
-,TRBD1,TRBV12-5,TRBJ1-2,CASGLRSGTAGSGYTF,TGTGCTAGTGGTTTGAGGTCCGGGACAGCAGGCTCTGGCTACACCTTC
-,-,TRBV5-1,TRBJ2-5,CASAMGPTETQYF,TGCGCCAGCGCCATGGGGCCCACAGAGACCCAGTACTTC
-,TRBD2,TRBV7-3,TRBJ2-3,CASSEPRGLAGGSSTDTQYF,TGTGCCAGCAGCGAGCCGCGAGGACTAGCGGGGGGCTCTAGCACAGATACGCAGTATTTT
few,-,TRBV6-5,TRBJ1-1,CASTTASRRTEAFF,TGTGCCAGCACCACGGCCAGTCGGCGGACTGAAGCTTTCTTT
-,-,TRBV20-1,TRBJ1-3,CSASHGNTIYF,TGCAGTGCTAGTCATGGAAACACCATATATTTT
-,TRBD2,TRBV27,TRBJ2-1,CASSHSGVLYNEQFF,TGTGCCAGCAGTCATAGCGGGGTCCTCTACAATGAGCAGTTCTTC